This TCR beta chain was recovered during a study of blood T cell repertoires in COVID-19. Overall study context: There were acute and convalescent COVID-19 samples, and they came from the United States, Italy and Spain. Nucleic acid was either cDNA or gDNA, and it came from T cells, B-cell-depleted T cells, or PBMCs.

Original data processing: For nucleated cells, counts were estimated from reference gene primer amplification. Some clones are missing from TCRdb's copy, which holds only in-frame ones; the method was immunoSEQ multiplex PCR. V and J calls and clone size are given by that table; D and trimming were obtained from the DNA. The data contain approximately 230,000 clones, 80% to 90% of them singletons. The germline CDR1 and CDR2 sequences are SGHVS and FNYEAQ. CDR3 size: 16 residues. Trimming took 4 bases from V and 7 from J; bases not matched to a gene: 12. The specimen sequenced was peripheral blood. This TCR came from a man at least 80 years old with acute or convalescent COVID-19. The chain links TRBV7-6 to TRBJ2-2, with TRBD1 matching over 7 bases. CDR3 loop: CASSSGAGGTDGELFF. The CDR3, as DNA: TGTGCCAGCAGCTCTGGTGCAGGGGGAACGGACGGGGAGCTGTTTTTT.